This TCR beta chain stems from a study of blood T cell repertoires in COVID-19 (TCRdb year 2020). With regard to the full study: Samples from collaborators originated in the United States, Italy and Spain and spanned both the acute and convalescent phases of COVID-19. Sample metadata almost always included a de-identified subject ID, COVID-19 status, age in years and sex. The dataset comprised deeply sampled blood TCRbeta repertoires from subjects exposed to, actively infected with, or recovered from COVID-19. The repertoires were released in a freely available public database intended as a resource for research on the immune response to SARS-CoV-2. The prospective study material was composed of cDNA or gDNA derived from T cells, B-cell-depleted T cells, or PBMCs. The samples were drawn from the first 160 participants of the ongoing ImmuneRACE study and from 1,254 subjects provided by 6 global collaborators. HLA class I and class II types, where available, came from metadata supplied by the sample provider rather than from assay-based typing.

This clone was recorded once. It lacks a known antigen. No per-base quality is available; no much larger clone lies one base away. TCRbeta CDR3 regions were amplified from genomic DNA by means of the immunoSEQ Assay, a bias-controlled multiplex PCR. On the authors' methods: Within the assay, amplification of reference gene primers was used to estimate how many nucleated cells each sample contained. To quantify the absolute abundance of each unique TCRbeta CDR3 rearrangement, sequence reads were collapsed and filtered. For each sample, productive Simpson clonality was calculated by taking the square root of Simpson's diversity index across productive rearrangements. What TCRdb holds here is the immuneACCESS table cut down to in-frame rearrangements. Part of the clones is not present; checked against another copy, under half of the missing clones reflect an unresolved V gene, and the others are unexplained. That table furnishes V, J and clone size, whereas the DNA furnished D and trimming. In this sample the table shows around 97,000 clones, 70% to 90% of which occur a single time. Just over 3% of the sample is held by the ten biggest clonotypes.

Counted from cysteine to phenylalanine, this CDR3 has 15 amino acids. Just the 45-base CDR3 DNA is kept, in frame starting at base 1. CDR1 and CDR2 were assigned from the germline V gene as SGHTA and FQGNSA. V loses 7 bases at its end and J loses 3 bases; junction bases beyond the gene matches: 6. The research as a whole found: How much clinical and demographic metadata was included differed by source and by participant, and the metadata was provided uncurated.

Whole blood was collected in K2EDTA tubes by collaborating institutions according to the institutions' own protocols. For TCRbeta analysis, collaborator samples were shipped as frozen whole blood, as isolated PBMCs, or as DNA extracted from either sample type. Sequencing was done on a sample of peripheral blood. In this chain, TRBV7-2 is recombined with TRBJ1-5; 10 bases in the middle match TRBD1. The sequence came from a man aged 50-60 years in a cohort sampled during active COVID-19. The base sequence is TGTGCCAGCACCCCGGACAGGGGGGCCAATCAGCCCCAGCATTTT. Protein translation: CASTPDRGANQPQHF.